This is a list of T cell receptor beta chains from one sample in a study of CD8+ T cells in alopecia areata. Libraries were prepared by immunoSEQ multiplex PCR; TCRdb keeps only in-frame clonotypes and omits some of them. The top ten hold roughly 25% of the sample, which has roughly 140,000 clones, 65% to 90% seen once. The material was CD8+ T cells sorted from blood, obtained at week 4, from a patient treated with tofacitinib. These receptor sequences come from a human donor with alopecia areata. Each CDR3 is given with its conserved first and last residue. Each record gives: V gene, D gene, clone size, J gene, CDR3 protein, CDR3 DNA. D genes are given only for firm matches. Clone size is shown for a subset of rows, as once, few, many or a class of expanded clone.

TRBV15	-	-	TRBJ2-3	CATSRDIRGHTQYF	TGTGCCACCAGCAGAGATATAAGAGGGCATACGCAGTATTTT
TRBV10-3	TRBD1	once	TRBJ2-7	CAIFPDRGPYEQYF	TGTGCCATCTTCCCTGACAGGGGCCCCTACGAGCAGTACTTC
TRBV10-3	TRBD1	-	TRBJ2-1	CAISESQGYNEQFF	TGTGCCATCAGTGAGTCACAGGGGTACAATGAGCAGTTCTTC
TRBV2	TRBD2	-	TRBJ2-1	CASRLTAGTSGNEQFF	TGTGCCAGCAGACTTACCGCCGGGACTAGCGGGAATGAGCAGTTCTTC
TRBV13	-	-	TRBJ1-2	CASSLGRGGRGDYGYTF	TGTGCCAGCAGCTTAGGCCGTGGAGGAAGAGGCGACTATGGCTACACCTTC
TRBV7-2	-	-	TRBJ2-5	CASSLAGVEETQYF	TGTGCCAGCAGCTTAGCTGGGGTGGAGGAGACCCAGTACTTC
TRBV2	-	-	TRBJ2-2	CASSEWQPNTGELFF	TGTGCCAGCAGTGAATGGCAGCCGAACACCGGGGAGCTGTTTTTT
TRBV10-3	-	-	TRBJ2-7	CAISESRSYEQYF	TGTGCCATCAGTGAGTCTAGGAGCTACGAGCAGTACTTC
TRBV7-2	TRBD1	-	TRBJ2-1	CASNLIPGQNNEQFF	TGTGCCAGCAACCTAATACCGGGACAGAACAATGAGCAGTTCTTC
TRBV6-6	TRBD2	-	TRBJ2-7	CASSSPSSGVGFEQYF	TGTGCCAGCAGTTCCCCTTCTAGCGGGGTAGGTTTTGAGCAGTACTTC
TRBV7-6	TRBD2	-	TRBJ2-3	CASSLAASGVLNTQYF	TGTGCCAGCAGCTTAGCTGCTAGCGGGGTGCTTAATACGCAGTATTTT
TRBV18	TRBD2	-	TRBJ2-1	CASSQRTGLAGDNEQFF	TGTGCCAGCTCACAGAGGACAGGGCTAGCGGGGGACAATGAGCAGTTCTTC
TRBV7-9	-	-	TRBJ2-1	CASSSSDEQFF	TGTGCCAGCAGCAGCTCGGATGAGCAGTTCTTC
TRBV30	TRBD2	-	TRBJ2-1	CAWVPGGTYNEQFF	TGTGCCTGGGTCCCGGGGGGGACCTACAATGAGCAGTTCTTC
TRBV27	TRBD1	-	TRBJ2-7	CASSAGQGPYEQYF	TGTGCCAGCAGTGCCGGACAGGGACCCTACGAGCAGTACTTC
TRBV11-2	TRBD2	once	TRBJ2-1	CASSLGKSGTSGGSGEQFF	TGTGCCAGCAGCTTAGGGAAGAGCGGGACTAGCGGGGGGAGTGGTGAGCAGTTCTTC
TRBV4-1	-	-	TRBJ2-7	CASSQDDEGRYEQYF	TGCGCCAGCAGCCAGGATGATGAGGGCCGCTACGAGCAGTACTTC
TRBV27	-	-	TRBJ1-5	CASADRGANQPQHF	TGTGCCAGCGCAGACCGGGGGGCGAATCAGCCCCAGCATTTT
TRBV5-4	TRBD2	-	TRBJ2-3	CASSSLAESSTDTQYF	TGTGCCAGCAGCTCGCTAGCGGAATCTAGCACAGATACGCAGTATTTT
TRBV29-1	TRBD1	-	TRBJ1-1	CSVAVEGTAEAFF	TGCAGCGTTGCCGTGGAGGGGACAGCGGAAGCTTTCTTT
TRBV4-2	-	few	TRBJ2-2	CASSPASEAGELFF	TGTGCCAGCAGCCCCGCTAGCGAAGCCGGGGAGCTGTTTTTT
TRBV5-1	TRBD1	-	TRBJ2-7	CASSPGQGDYEQYF	TGCGCCAGCAGCCCCGGACAGGGAGACTACGAGCAGTACTTC
TRBV7-3	-	once	TRBJ2-3	CASSLTGGSTDTQYF	TGTGCCAGCAGCTTAACTGGGGGGAGCACAGATACGCAGTATTTT
TRBV4-1	TRBD2	-	TRBJ2-5	CASSSGGIETQYF	TGCGCCAGCAGCTCCGGGGGGATCGAGACCCAGTACTTC
TRBV4-1	-	-	TRBJ2-2	CASRPHELDTGELFF	TGCGCCAGCAGACCTCACGAGTTGGACACCGGGGAGCTGTTTTTT
TRBV29-1	-	-	TRBJ1-1	CSVAHTEAFF	TGCAGCGTTGCCCACACTGAAGCTTTCTTT
TRBV5-8	TRBD1	-	TRBJ2-2	CASSFNRDRGNTGELFF	TGTGCCAGCAGCTTCAACCGGGACAGGGGTAACACCGGGGAGCTGTTTTTT
TRBV7-9	TRBD2	-	TRBJ2-3	CASSSPASGGTDTQYF	TGTGCCAGCAGCTCACCGGCTAGCGGGGGCACAGATACGCAGTATTTT
TRBV13	TRBD1	-	TRBJ2-7	CASSLGGTGESYEQYF	TGTGCCAGCAGCTTAGGAGGGACAGGGGAATCCTACGAGCAGTACTTC
TRBV11-1	-	-	TRBJ1-1	CASSLFPEQSVTEAFF	TGTGCCAGCAGCTTATTCCCAGAACAGTCCGTGACTGAAGCTTTCTTT
TRBV4-1	-	once	TRBJ2-3	CASSQLVPYTDTQYF	TGCGCCAGCAGCCAATTAGTCCCTTACACAGATACGCAGTATTTT
TRBV2	TRBD1	-	TRBJ2-7	CARDRVDGEQYF	TGTGCCAGAGACAGGGTCGACGGCGAGCAGTACTTC
TRBV29-1	-	-	TRBJ1-1	CSVDGGEGPEAFF	TGCAGCGTTGACGGCGGGGAAGGGCCTGAAGCTTTCTTT
TRBV13	TRBD1	-	TRBJ1-1	CASSLSGQGLEKAFF	TGTGCCAGCAGCTTGAGTGGACAGGGGCTTGAGAAAGCTTTCTTT
TRBV2	TRBD2	-	TRBJ2-5	CAINDPRTSGGPETQYF	TGTGCCATAAACGACCCTCGGACTAGCGGGGGGCCAGAGACCCAGTACTTC
TRBV4-1	-	-	TRBJ2-2	CASSQDAGSAGELFF	TGCGCCAGCAGCCAAGATGCAGGGAGTGCCGGGGAGCTGTTTTTT
TRBV19	TRBD1	-	TRBJ2-4	CASSIVDRGFAKNIQYF	TGTGCCAGTAGTATAGTGGACAGGGGTTTCGCCAAAAACATTCAGTACTTC
TRBV4-1	-	few	TRBJ2-5	CASTPRWGAQETQYF	TGCGCCAGCACCCCTAGGTGGGGGGCCCAAGAGACCCAGTACTTC
TRBV27	-	-	TRBJ1-2	CASGSLGGLPVGYTF	TGTGCCAGCGGATCATTGGGGGGACTTCCCGTGGGCTACACCTTC
TRBV4-1	TRBD2	-	TRBJ2-5	CASSQPLAGEETQYF	TGCGCCAGCAGCCAACCTCTAGCGGGGGAAGAGACCCAGTACTTC
TRBV29-1	TRBD1	-	TRBJ1-1	CSGGQGAEAFF	TGCAGCGGCGGACAGGGGGCTGAAGCTTTCTTT
TRBV11-2	TRBD1	-	TRBJ2-7	CASSFRDRGLVEQYF	TGTGCCAGCAGCTTCCGGGACAGGGGTCTCGTCGAGCAGTACTTC
TRBV27	TRBD2	-	TRBJ2-7	CASSSGGSYEQYF	TGTGCCAGCTCCTCGGGGGGGTCCTACGAGCAGTACTTC
TRBV6-6	-	-	TRBJ1-5	CASSPRQDHQPQHF	TGTGCCAGCAGCCCCAGACAGGATCATCAGCCCCAGCATTTT
TRBV18	-	few	TRBJ2-5	CASSHDNEETQYF	TGTGCCAGCTCCCACGACAACGAAGAGACCCAGTACTTC
TRBV29-1	-	few	TRBJ2-4	CSVRTLNIQYF	TGCAGCGTGCGGACATTGAACATTCAGTACTTC
TRBV12-5	TRBD1	-	TRBJ1-2	CASGSGQGKAYGYTF	TGTGCTAGTGGTTCAGGACAGGGAAAGGCCTATGGCTACACCTTC
TRBV15	TRBD1	once	TRBJ2-1	CATSRDRTGGYNEQFF	TGTGCCACCAGCAGAGATCGGACAGGGGGATACAATGAGCAGTTCTTC
TRBV5-1	-	-	TRBJ2-1	CASSFGRGTNEQFF	TGCGCCAGCAGTTTTGGTAGGGGAACCAATGAGCAGTTCTTC
TRBV2	TRBD1	-	TRBJ2-7	CASNDRVWEQYF	TGTGCCAGCAACGACAGGGTCTGGGAGCAGTACTTC
TRBV4-1	TRBD2	once	TRBJ2-5	CASSQAPTSGRYQETQYF	TGCGCCAGCAGCCAAGCGCCAACTAGCGGGAGGTACCAAGAGACCCAGTACTTC
TRBV5-1	-	-	TRBJ2-3	CASSFSGTGYTDTQYF	TGCGCCAGCAGCTTCAGCGGGACAGGATACACAGATACGCAGTATTTT
TRBV23-1	TRBD2	-	TRBJ2-3	CASSHRTSAQYF	TGCGCCAGCAGTCACAGGACTAGCGCGCAGTATTTT
TRBV27	TRBD1	-	TRBJ2-7	CATAHRDRPRDEQYF	TGTGCCACAGCCCACCGGGACAGGCCACGGGACGAGCAGTACTTC
TRBV11-1	TRBD2	-	TRBJ2-7	CASSLARTSGGYEQYF	TGTGCCAGCAGCTTAGCGAGGACTAGCGGTGGCTACGAGCAGTACTTC